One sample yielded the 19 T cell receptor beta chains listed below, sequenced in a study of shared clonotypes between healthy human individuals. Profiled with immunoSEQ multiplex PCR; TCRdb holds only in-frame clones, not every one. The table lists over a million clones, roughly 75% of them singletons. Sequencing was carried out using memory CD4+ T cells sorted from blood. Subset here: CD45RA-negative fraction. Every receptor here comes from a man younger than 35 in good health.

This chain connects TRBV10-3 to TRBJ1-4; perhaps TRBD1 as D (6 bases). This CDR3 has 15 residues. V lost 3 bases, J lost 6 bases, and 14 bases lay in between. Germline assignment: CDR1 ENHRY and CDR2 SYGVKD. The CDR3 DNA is TGTGCCATCAGTGATTTAGGGGGGGACGATGAAAAACTGTTTTTT. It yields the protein CAISDLGGDDEKLFF.

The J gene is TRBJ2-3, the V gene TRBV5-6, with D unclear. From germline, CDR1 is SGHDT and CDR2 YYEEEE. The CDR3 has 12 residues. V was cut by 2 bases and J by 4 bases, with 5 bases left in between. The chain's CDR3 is CASSFTADTQYF. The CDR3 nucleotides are TGTGCCAGCAGCTTTACAGCAGATACGCAGTATTTT.

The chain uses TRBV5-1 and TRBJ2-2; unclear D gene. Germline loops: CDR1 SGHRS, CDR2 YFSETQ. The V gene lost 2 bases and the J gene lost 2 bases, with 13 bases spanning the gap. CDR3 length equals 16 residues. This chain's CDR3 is CASSLPSPDNTGELFF. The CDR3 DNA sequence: TGCGCCAGCAGCTTACCCTCACCCGATAACACCGGGGAGCTGTTTTTT.

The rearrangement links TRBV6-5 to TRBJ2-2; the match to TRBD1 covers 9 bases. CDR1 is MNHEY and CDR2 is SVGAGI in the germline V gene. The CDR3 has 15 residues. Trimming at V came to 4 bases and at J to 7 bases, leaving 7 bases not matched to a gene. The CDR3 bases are TGTGCCAGCAGTTCGGGACAGGGTTCGGGCGGGGAGCTGTTTTTT. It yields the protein CASSSGQGSGGELFF.

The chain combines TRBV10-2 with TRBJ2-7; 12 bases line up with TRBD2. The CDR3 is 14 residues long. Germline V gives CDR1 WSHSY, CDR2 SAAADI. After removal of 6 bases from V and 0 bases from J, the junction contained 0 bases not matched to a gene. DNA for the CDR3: TGCGCCAGCAGGACTAGCGGGAGCTCCTACGAGCAGTACTTC. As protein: CASRTSGSSYEQYF.

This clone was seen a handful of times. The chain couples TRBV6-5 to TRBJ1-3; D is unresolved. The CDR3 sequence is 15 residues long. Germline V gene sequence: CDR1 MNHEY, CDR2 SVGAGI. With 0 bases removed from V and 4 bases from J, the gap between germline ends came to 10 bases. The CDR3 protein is CASSYSGIDGNTIYF. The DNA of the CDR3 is TGTGCCAGCAGTTACTCAGGGATTGACGGAAACACCATATATTTT.

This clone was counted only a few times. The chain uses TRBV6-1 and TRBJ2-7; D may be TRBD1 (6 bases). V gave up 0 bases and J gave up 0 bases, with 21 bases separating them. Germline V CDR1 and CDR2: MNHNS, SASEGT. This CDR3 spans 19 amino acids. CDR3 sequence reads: CASSEAGSAWTALSYEQYF. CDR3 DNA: TGTGCCAGCAGTGAAGCCGGAAGTGCCTGGACAGCTCTCTCCTACGAGCAGTACTTC.

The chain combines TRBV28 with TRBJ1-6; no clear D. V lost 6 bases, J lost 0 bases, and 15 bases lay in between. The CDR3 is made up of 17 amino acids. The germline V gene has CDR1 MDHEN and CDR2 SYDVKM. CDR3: CASSEIYSRSYNSPLHF. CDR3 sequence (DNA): TGTGCCAGCAGCGAGATTTACAGCCGCTCCTATAATTCACCCCTCCACTTT.

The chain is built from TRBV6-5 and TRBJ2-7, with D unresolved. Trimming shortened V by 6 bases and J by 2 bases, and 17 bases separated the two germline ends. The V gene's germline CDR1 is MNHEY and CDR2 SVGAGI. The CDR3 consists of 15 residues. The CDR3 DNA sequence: TGTGCCAGCAGCCGAGGTGAAGACGGAACCTACGAGCAGTACTTC. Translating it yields CASSRGEDGTYEQYF.

CDR3 sequence (DNA): TGTGCCAGCAGTGTCGGACTTTACAATGAGCAGTTCTTC. Its translation is CASSVGLYNEQFF. The chain recombines TRBV2 with TRBJ2-1; tentatively, D is TRBD2 (5 bases). Germline CDR1 SNHLY, CDR2 FYNNEI. Deletions cut 4 bases from V and 4 bases from J, with 8 bases between. The length of the CDR3 is 13 residues.

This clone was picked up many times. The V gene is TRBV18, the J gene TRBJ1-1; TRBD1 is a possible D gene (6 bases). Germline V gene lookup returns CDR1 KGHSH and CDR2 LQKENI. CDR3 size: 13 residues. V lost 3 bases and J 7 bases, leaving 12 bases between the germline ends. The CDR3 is CASSPDQGFEAFF. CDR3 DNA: TGTGCCAGCTCACCTGACCAGGGGTTTGAAGCTTTCTTT.

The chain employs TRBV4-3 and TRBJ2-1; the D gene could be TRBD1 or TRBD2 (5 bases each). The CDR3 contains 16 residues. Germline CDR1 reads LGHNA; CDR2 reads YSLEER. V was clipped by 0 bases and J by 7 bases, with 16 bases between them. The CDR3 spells CASSQDGGTSWNEQFF. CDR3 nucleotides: TGCGCCAGCAGCCAAGATGGGGGTACAAGTTGGAATGAGCAGTTCTTC.

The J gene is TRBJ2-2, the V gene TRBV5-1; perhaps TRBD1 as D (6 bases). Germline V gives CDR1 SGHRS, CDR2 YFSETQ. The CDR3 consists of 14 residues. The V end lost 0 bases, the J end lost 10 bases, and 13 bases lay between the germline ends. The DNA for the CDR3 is TGCGCCAGCAGCTTGGAACAGGGCAGGGCGGAGCTGTTTTTT. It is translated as CASSLEQGRAELFF.

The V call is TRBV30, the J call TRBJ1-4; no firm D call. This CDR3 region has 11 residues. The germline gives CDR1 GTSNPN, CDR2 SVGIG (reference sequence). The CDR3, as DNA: TGTGCTTACGGGCACGGTGAAAAACTGTTTTTT. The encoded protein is CAYGHGEKLFF. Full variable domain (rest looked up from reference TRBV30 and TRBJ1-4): SQTIHQWPATLVQPVGSPLSLECTVEGTSNPNLYWYRQAAGRGLQLLFYSVGIGQISSEVPQNLSASRPQDRQFILSSKKLLLSDSGFYLCAYGHGEKLFFGSGTQLSVL.

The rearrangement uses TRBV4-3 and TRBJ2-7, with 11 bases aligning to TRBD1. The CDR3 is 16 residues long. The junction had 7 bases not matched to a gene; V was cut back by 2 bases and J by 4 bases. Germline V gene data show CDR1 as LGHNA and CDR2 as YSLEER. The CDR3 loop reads CASSQYGQGARYEQYF. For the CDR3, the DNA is TGCGCCAGCAGCCAATACGGACAGGGGGCTCGATACGAGCAGTACTTC.

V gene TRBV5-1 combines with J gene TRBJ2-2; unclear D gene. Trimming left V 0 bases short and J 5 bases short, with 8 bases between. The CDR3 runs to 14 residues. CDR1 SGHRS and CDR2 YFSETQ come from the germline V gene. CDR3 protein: CASSLEGRTGELFF. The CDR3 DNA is TGCGCCAGCAGCTTGGAAGGCAGAACCGGGGAGCTGTTTTTT.

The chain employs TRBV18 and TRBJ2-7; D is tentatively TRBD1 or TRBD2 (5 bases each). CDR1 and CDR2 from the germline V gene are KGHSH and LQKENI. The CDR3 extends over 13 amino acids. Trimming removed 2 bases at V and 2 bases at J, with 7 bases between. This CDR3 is CASSPRDAYEQYF. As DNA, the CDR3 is TGTGCCAGCTCACCAAGGGACGCCTACGAGCAGTACTTC.

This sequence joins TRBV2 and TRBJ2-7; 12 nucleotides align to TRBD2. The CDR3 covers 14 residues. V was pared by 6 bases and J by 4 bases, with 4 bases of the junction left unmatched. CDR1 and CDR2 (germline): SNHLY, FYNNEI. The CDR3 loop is CASSLAGGVYEQYF. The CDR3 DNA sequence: TGTGCCAGCAGCCTAGCGGGGGGGGTTTACGAGCAGTACTTC.

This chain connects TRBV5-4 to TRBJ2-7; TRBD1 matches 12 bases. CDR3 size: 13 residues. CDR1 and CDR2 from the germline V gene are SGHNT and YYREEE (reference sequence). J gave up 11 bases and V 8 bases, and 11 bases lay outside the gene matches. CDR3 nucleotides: TGTGCCAGAAGCGGGGACAGGGGGCCGATCGAGTACTTC. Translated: CARSGDRGPIEYF.